This TCR beta chain was sequenced in a study of TIL therapy for anti-PD-1-resistant metastatic lung cancer. Study at large: Tumors carried a median approximately 1.6 non-synonymous mutations per megabase. Study-wide results and limits: Many TIL product clones were absent from baseline tumor, suggesting clonal contraction.

The time point is: pre-treatment sample, taken before nivolumab and TIL therapy. Most excised metastases sampled were pleural nodules or supraclavicular lymph nodes. Tumor harvest preceded PD-1/PD-L1 blockade, followed by nivolumab treatment. Enrollment ran from 2017 to early 2020. This was the immunoSEQ v3 assay. Sequenced by immunoSEQ multiplex PCR; TCRdb stores in-frame clones only, minus some. Of 9,100 or so clones in the sample, roughly 70% were seen once. Points on this clone: Its antigen is not known.

This material consisted of tumor tissue, taken at baseline. This TCR came from a person aged 25 to 80 with non-small cell lung cancer.

DNA for the CDR3: TGTGCCAGCAGTGTGCTGGCCCCGAAGAACACCGGGGAGCTGTTTTTT. It is translated as CASSVLAPKNTGELFF. This chain uses TRBV2 with TRBJ2-2; D unclear. V lost 4 bases and J lost 1, with 13 bases in between. Germline V gene data show CDR1 as SNHLY and CDR2 as FYNNEI. The CDR3 has 16 amino acids.